This T cell receptor (beta chain) comes out of a study of CD8 T cells in ankylosing spondylitis. The study, taken as a whole, reports: Disease-associated clones were reportedly significantly overrepresented in matched ankylosing spondylitis synovial fluid. Some motif variants had been reported before (in reactive arthritis synovial fluid and blood). Fewer than 10 highly homologous variants formed a TCR beta motif that appeared characteristic of ankylosing spondylitis blood.

As regards this clonotype: Its antigen is not identified.

TCRdb independently ran MiXCR on the 5' RACE reads; one entry per CDR3 protein. The sample comprises 650,000 to 800,000 distinct CDR3 sequences, 15% to 20% of which are singletons, and around a fifth rests with the top ten. In germline, CDR1 is LNHNV, CDR2 YYDKDF (reference sequence). This CDR3 has 14 residues. V shed 0 bases and J shed 2 bases, with 8 bases lying between them. The clonotype originates from a male donor with ankylosing spondylitis. What was sequenced was blood, either unsorted or a sorted T cell fraction (not recorded which). The chain combines TRBV15 with TRBJ2-7; D possibly uses TRBD1 or TRBD2 (5 bases each). The CDR3 spells CATSRDPGPYEQYF. The CDR3, as DNA: TGTGCCACCAGCAGAGACCCGGGGCCCTACGAGCAGTACTTC.